These T cell receptor beta chains were read from a single sample in a study of T-cell reconstitution after alpha-beta-depleted transplantation in children. TCRdb passed the PCR reads through MiXCR, listing each CDR3 protein once. The sample consists of 580,000 or so distinct CDR3 sequences, around 23% of them appearing once. Sequences were derived from PBMCs, mostly from graft donor cells, sampled 360 days after TCRalphabeta/CD19-depleted stem cell transplant. The receptors come from a boy in the first two years of life who had a stem cell transplant for acute myeloid leukemia, so the T cells may come from the graft donor. Each CDR3 is given without its conserved first and last residue. Part of the rows lack a size; the others show once, few, many or a class for expanded clones.

abundance,v_gene,j_gene,CDR3aa
NA,TRBV5-1,TRBJ2-3,ASSLTGTGDTQY
NA,TRBV12-3/TRBV12-4,TRBJ1-2,ATMRGGNYGYT
many,TRBV20-1,TRBJ1-2,SARPPYGGAGYT
NA,TRBV6-2/TRBV6-3,TRBJ1-5,ASRRQGVNNQPQH
NA,TRBV20-1,TRBJ1-2,SAQVRLNYPVLLGYT
many,TRBV29-1,TRBJ2-7,SVPGHTNYEQY
NA,TRBV7-9,TRBJ1-3,ASSFPPQRDSGNTIY
few,TRBV20-1,TRBJ2-3,SARTHGDTQY
few,TRBV12-3/TRBV12-4,TRBJ2-3,ASQDRATNPDTQY
NA,TRBV20-1,TRBJ1-2,SALVGANYGYT
many,TRBV29-1,TRBJ2-3,SVGLGLAADTQY
few,TRBV20-1,TRBJ2-1,SANWDWANEQF
many,TRBV7-9,TRBJ1-1,ASSLNGEEAF
NA,TRBV7-2,TRBJ2-5,ASSLFRAGDPQAQY
few,TRBV24-1,TRBJ2-1,ATSPRYNEQF
many,TRBV12-3/TRBV12-4,TRBJ1-5,ASSLASYSNQPQH
NA,TRBV7-2,TRBJ2-3,ASSLVPAALTDTQY
NA,TRBV29-1,TRBJ2-3,SVEPPDLQDTQY
NA,TRBV20-1,TRBJ2-1,SAFGGSGGLISYNEQF
few,TRBV11-2,TRBJ2-7,ASRTTRGLAGRAYEQY
once,TRBV4-3,TRBJ1-5,ASSQEAGVSDQPQH
many,TRBV7-9,TRBJ1-1,ASRRGGSAEAF
NA,TRBV6-2/TRBV6-3,TRBJ2-7,ASTGQPAGEQY
NA,TRBV6-5,TRBJ1-2,ASSPVSFRDNGLYGYT
NA,TRBV20-1,TRBJ2-7,SAGQPQYEQY
NA,TRBV28,TRBJ1-6,ASTRQDRNSPLH
NA,TRBV9,TRBJ2-3,ASSVAGLDTQY
many,TRBV27,TRBJ1-1,ASSSSGTGLIAMKGTEAF
NA,TRBV5-1,TRBJ1-1,ASSLPGRMNTEAF
NA,TRBV4-3,TRBJ2-3,ASSQDPGLAATDTQY
NA,TRBV7-2,TRBJ2-1,ASSGRSSSYNEQF
few,TRBV11-3,TRBJ2-4,ASSLGALNIQY
NA,TRBV20-1,TRBJ2-1,SAAGTGRDEQF
NA,TRBV6-6,TRBJ1-1,ASMLNTEAF
many,TRBV4-3,TRBJ2-7,ASSQDHVMERAGYEQY
few,TRBV20-1,TRBJ1-5,SARSNAGANQPQH
many,TRBV5-5,TRBJ2-6,ASSLTGPLSSGANVLT
NA,TRBV4-3,TRBJ1-2,ASSQDLLEGHGYT
NA,TRBV20-1,TRBJ2-3,SADDRGVTDTQY
NA,TRBV20-1,TRBJ2-2,SARGSEVTNTGELF
NA,TRBV10-2,TRBJ2-1,ASSEPSSYNEQF
NA,TRBV20-1,TRBJ2-5,SARPGTGGAETQY
many,TRBV7-2,TRBJ2-5,ASSFGQGPQETQY
NA,TRBV5-1,TRBJ2-1,ASSLGGQGPYNEQF
NA,TRBV7-3,TRBJ2-1,ASSSGLAEAYEQF
NA,TRBV6-2/TRBV6-3,TRBJ2-1,ASSYEGETPVSEQF
many,TRBV10-3,TRBJ2-1,AISDRWGYDVRNEQF
many,TRBV20-1,TRBJ1-6,STRRTGIVMNSPLH
NA,TRBV27,TRBJ2-7,ASSPLSTMDRGSSYEQY
NA,TRBV12-3/TRBV12-4,TRBJ1-5,ASSPREDSFNQPQH
many,TRBV7-9,TRBJ1-5,ASSLGTEIDQPQH
few,TRBV6-2/TRBV6-3,TRBJ2-3,ASSYSTVTDTQY